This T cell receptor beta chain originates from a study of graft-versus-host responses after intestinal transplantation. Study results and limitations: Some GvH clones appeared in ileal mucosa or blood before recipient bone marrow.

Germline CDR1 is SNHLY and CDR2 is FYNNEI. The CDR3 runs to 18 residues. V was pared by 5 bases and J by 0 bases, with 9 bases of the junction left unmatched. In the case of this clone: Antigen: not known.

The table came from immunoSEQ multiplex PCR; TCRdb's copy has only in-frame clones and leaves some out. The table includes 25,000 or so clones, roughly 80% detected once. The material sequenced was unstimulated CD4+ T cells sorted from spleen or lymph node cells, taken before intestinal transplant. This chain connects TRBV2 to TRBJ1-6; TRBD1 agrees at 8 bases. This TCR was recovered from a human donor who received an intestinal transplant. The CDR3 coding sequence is TGTGCCAGCAGTTCTATCCGGGACAGGAGCTCCTATAATTCACCCCTCCACTTT. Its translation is CASSSIRDRSSYNSPLHF.